This note documents a single T cell receptor beta chain sequence. This sample stems from a study of cytomegalovirus exposure and HLA in healthy donors. About the study: In an earlier analysis, approximately 120 million unique TCR beta sequences were found from about 190 million T cells. An early release of data contained 70 million to 95 million unique TCRs, which came from HLA-typed donors.

Primers: 60 Vbeta forward and 13 Jbeta reverse. Assay used: immunoSEQ multiplex PCR; TCRdb lists only in-frame clones, some missing. This table lists under 200,000 clones. Germline V gene data show CDR1 as MDHEN and CDR2 as SYDVKM. The V gene end was trimmed by 6 bases and the J gene end by 2 bases; junction bases not matched to a gene: 10. CDR3 size: 18 residues. The receptor was isolated from a man aged 25-45 years in good health and CMV-seronegative. J is TRBJ2-6 and V is TRBV28, with 10 bases identical to TRBD1. Sequenced: PBMCs. The CDR3 loop is CASSPPGTGVAGANVLTF. In nucleotides, the CDR3 is TGTGCCAGCAGCCCTCCCGGGACAGGGGTGGCTGGGGCCAACGTCCTGACTTTC.